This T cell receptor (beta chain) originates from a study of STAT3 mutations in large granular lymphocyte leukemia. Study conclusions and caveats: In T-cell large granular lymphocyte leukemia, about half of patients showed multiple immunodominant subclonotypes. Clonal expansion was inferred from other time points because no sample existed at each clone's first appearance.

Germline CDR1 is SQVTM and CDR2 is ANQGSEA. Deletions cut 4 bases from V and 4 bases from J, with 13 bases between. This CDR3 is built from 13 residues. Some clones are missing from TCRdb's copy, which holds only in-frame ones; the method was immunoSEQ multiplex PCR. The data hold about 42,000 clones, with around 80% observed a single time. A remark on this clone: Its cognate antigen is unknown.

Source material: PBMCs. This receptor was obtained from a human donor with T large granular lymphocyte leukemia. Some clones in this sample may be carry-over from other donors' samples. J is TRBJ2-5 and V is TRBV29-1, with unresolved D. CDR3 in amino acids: CSVGTSTRETQYF. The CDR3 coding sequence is TGCAGCGTTGGGACCTCCACGCGAGAGACCCAGTACTTC.